This T cell receptor (beta chain) stems from a study of T cell responses to AZD1222 COVID-19 vaccine. Study observations and caveats: In the spike-specific TCR repertoire, nearly half reportedly target unmutated variant regions.

The CDR3 loop spans 14 amino acids. The V gene lost 3 bases and the J gene lost 0 bases, with 9 bases spanning the gap. Germline CDR1 and CDR2: SQVTM and ANQGSEA. Worth noting for this clone: Its cognate antigen is unknown.

Only in-frame clones appear in the TCRdb table, and some are missing; sequencing was by immunoSEQ multiplex PCR. The sample yields about 78,000 clones, approximately 86% seen once. The sequencing used peripheral blood, collected on day 0 of AZD1222 vaccination. The V call is TRBV29-1, the J call TRBJ2-1; D uncertain. This TCR was recovered from an adult in good health. The CDR3 here is CSVDRVSSYNEQFF. The CDR3 bases are TGCAGCGTTGACCGTGTGAGCTCCTACAATGAGCAGTTCTTC.